This is a list of T cell receptor beta chains from one sample in a study of beta chain features in type 1 diabetes. Profiling relied on immunoSEQ multiplex PCR, and the TCRdb table lists in-frame clones only, not all of them. This repertoire shows around 710,000 clones, approximately 13% found once; its top ten account for around 0.12%. Sequencing was done on a sample of naive CD4+ T cells from blood. The receptor source for this set is a man aged 30 to 45 with type 1 diabetes. The CDR3 runs from the conserved cysteine through the conserved F or W. D genes are given only for firm matches. Clone size is stated in some rows and not others, as once, few, many or a class when expanded.

clone size | J gene | D gene | V gene | CDR3 protein | CDR3 DNA
few | TRBJ2-1 | NA | TRBV7-2 | CASSLEGRYNEQFF | TGTGCCAGCAGCTTGGAAGGGCGGTACAATGAGCAGTTCTTC
NA | TRBJ2-1 | NA | TRBV20-1 | CSAGSGNEQFF | TGCAGTGCTGGCTCGGGGAATGAGCAGTTCTTC
few | TRBJ1-5 | NA | TRBV27 | CASSLSSWAEGQPQHF | TGTGCCAGCAGTTTATCAAGTTGGGCCGAGGGTCAGCCCCAGCATTTT
NA | TRBJ1-1 | TRBD1 | TRBV19 | CASGTVGMNTEAFF | TGTGCCAGTGGGACAGTGGGGATGAACACTGAAGCTTTCTTT
NA | TRBJ2-7 | TRBD2 | TRBV7-9 | CASSLAQGGITYEQYF | TGTGCCAGCAGCTTAGCGCAGGGAGGGATCACCTACGAGCAGTACTTC
few | TRBJ1-2 | NA | TRBV6-1 | CASSERDWGYTF | TGTGCCAGCAGTGAAAGGGACTGGGGCTACACCTTC
NA | TRBJ1-1 | NA | TRBV9 | CASGPTRGRNTEAFF | TGTGCCAGCGGCCCGACCAGGGGCCGGAACACTGAAGCTTTCTTT
few | TRBJ2-7 | NA | TRBV29-1 | CSVTNQVHEQYF | TGCAGCGTGACTAACCAGGTCCACGAGCAGTACTTC
few | TRBJ2-5 | NA | TRBV18 | CASSPRAIQETQYF | TGTGCCAGCTCACCACGGGCGATCCAAGAGACCCAGTACTTC
few | TRBJ2-5 | NA | TRBV29-1 | CSVDIGRVRETQYF | TGCAGCGTTGATATCGGCAGGGTCAGGGAGACCCAGTACTTC
few | TRBJ2-7 | TRBD2 | TRBV7-9 | CASSSGLAAVYEQYF | TGTGCCAGCAGCTCGGGACTAGCGGCCGTTTACGAGCAGTACTTC
NA | TRBJ2-7 | NA | TRBV30 | CAWSVKAGPGEQYF | TGTGCCTGGAGTGTAAAGGCAGGGCCGGGGGAGCAGTACTTC
NA | TRBJ2-5 | TRBD2 | TRBV5-1 | CASSLAPRGGQETQYF | TGCGCCAGCAGCCTTGCGCCCCGGGGGGGACAAGAGACCCAGTACTTC
NA | TRBJ2-7 | NA | TRBV15 | CATSTYPRVPYEQYF | TGTGCCACCAGCACGTACCCTCGCGTTCCCTACGAGCAGTACTTC
NA | TRBJ2-2 | NA | TRBV9 | CASSVRPGAGELFF | TGTGCCAGCAGCGTAAGGCCGGGGGCCGGGGAGCTGTTTTTT
few | TRBJ1-1 | NA | TRBV10-3 | CAISGLNYAEAFF | TGTGCCATCAGTGGACTTAACTATGCTGAAGCTTTCTTT
NA | TRBJ2-5 | TRBD2 | TRBV7-2 | CASSLSGGGAETQYF | TGTGCCAGCAGCTTATCGGGCGGGGGGGCGGAGACCCAGTACTTC
NA | TRBJ2-5 | NA | TRBV28 | CASTSGGIQETQYF | TGTGCCAGCACCTCGGGCGGGATACAAGAGACCCAGTACTTC
few | TRBJ2-3 | NA | TRBV27 | CASSPPRGGNTDTQYF | TGTGCCAGCAGTCCTCCCCGGGGTGGGAACACAGATACGCAGTATTTT
NA | TRBJ2-2 | NA | TRBV7-2 | CASSPEDGTLNTGELFF | TGTGCCAGCAGCCCCGAGGATGGGACCTTGAACACCGGGGAGCTGTTTTTT
few | TRBJ2-1 | NA | TRBV25-1 | CASSAYNEQFF | TGTGCCAGCAGTGCATACAATGAGCAGTTCTTC
NA | TRBJ1-6 | TRBD1 | TRBV2 | CASSGQGQSNSPLHF | TGTGCCAGCAGTGGCCAGGGACAGAGTAATTCACCCCTCCACTTT
few | TRBJ1-1 | NA | TRBV5-1 | CASRGDTEAFF | TGCGCCTCCCGAGGTGACACTGAAGCTTTCTTT
NA | TRBJ2-5 | NA | TRBV9 | CASSVWDNQETQYF | TGTGCCAGCAGCGTCTGGGACAACCAAGAGACCCAGTACTTC
NA | TRBJ1-6 | NA | TRBV6-1 | CASSESRDNFSPLHF | TGTGCCAGCAGTGAAAGTCGGGACAATTTTTCACCCCTCCACTTT
few | TRBJ2-5 | TRBD2 | TRBV7-9 | CASSTGGETQYF | TGTGCCAGCAGCACCGGGGGGGAGACCCAGTACTTC
few | TRBJ1-6 | TRBD1 | TRBV9 | CASSGQGATYNSPLHF | TGTGCCAGCAGCGGTCAGGGGGCCACCTATAATTCACCCCTCCACTTT
few | TRBJ2-5 | NA | TRBV7-9 | CASSFSRVAVATQYF | TGTGCCAGCAGCTTCTCGCGAGTGGCCGTGGCGACCCAGTACTTC
NA | TRBJ1-1 | NA | TRBV27 | CASSLSRGNTEAFF | TGTGCCAGCAGTTTATCCCGTGGCAACACTGAAGCTTTCTTT
few | TRBJ2-7 | NA | TRBV28 | CASSPPGVEQYF | TGTGCCAGCAGTCCCCCAGGGGTCGAGCAGTACTTC
few | TRBJ2-7 | NA | TRBV7-2 | CASSFTQGNEQYF | TGTGCCAGCAGCTTCACGCAGGGAAACGAGCAGTACTTC
NA | TRBJ1-3 | TRBD1 | TRBV15 | CATSRGDGQGTGNTIYF | TGTGCCACCAGCAGAGGGGATGGACAGGGTACTGGAAACACCATATATTTT
few | TRBJ1-1 | TRBD1 | TRBV18 | CASSAGTGVNTEAFF | TGTGCCAGCTCGGCCGGGACAGGGGTGAACACTGAAGCTTTCTTT
few | TRBJ2-3 | NA | TRBV7-3 | CASSLGADSSTDTQYF | TGTGCCAGCAGCTTAGGTGCGGATTCTAGCACAGATACGCAGTATTTT
NA | TRBJ1-1 | NA | TRBV4-3 | CASSQGEGTEAFF | TGCGCCAGCAGCCAAGGAGAGGGGACTGAAGCTTTCTTT
NA | TRBJ2-1 | NA | TRBV6-5 | CASSYKPGAREQFF | TGTGCCAGCAGTTACAAGCCGGGGGCGCGTGAGCAGTTCTTC
NA | TRBJ2-5 | NA | TRBV7-2 | CASSPFERRLRETQYF | TGTGCCAGCAGCCCCTTTGAGCGGAGGCTACGAGAGACCCAGTACTTC
NA | TRBJ2-4 | TRBD1 | TRBV11-3 | CASSSSLGQGENIQYF | TGTGCCAGCAGCTCCTCCCTCGGACAGGGGGAAAACATTCAGTACTTC
NA | TRBJ1-6 | NA | TRBV27 | CASSLSDRRINSPLHF | TGTGCCAGCAGTTTATCCGACAGGCGGATAAATTCACCCCTCCACTTT
NA | TRBJ1-1 | NA | TRBV10-3 | CAISDRDGNTEAFF | TGTGCCATCAGTGATCGGGATGGGAACACTGAAGCTTTCTTT
few | TRBJ2-4 | NA | TRBV7-2 | CASSPGGGAVPAKNIQYF | TGTGCCAGCAGCCCCGGAGGGGGTGCTGTTCCGGCCAAAAACATTCAGTACTTC
NA | TRBJ2-5 | NA | TRBV6-1 | CASSEVHRAGGETQYF | TGTGCCAGCAGTGAAGTTCATAGGGCAGGGGGGGAGACCCAGTACTTC
NA | TRBJ2-7 | NA | TRBV7-2 | CASSSYRDRYEQYF | TGTGCCAGCAGCTCGTACAGGGATCGCTACGAGCAGTACTTC
few | TRBJ2-1 | NA | TRBV7-9 | CASSFGGQTGEQFF | TGTGCCAGCAGCTTCGGTGGGCAAACGGGTGAGCAGTTCTTC
few | TRBJ2-3 | NA | TRBV18 | CASSPEAVFTDTQYF | TGTGCCAGCTCACCCGAAGCGGTTTTCACAGATACGCAGTATTTT
NA | TRBJ1-2 | NA | TRBV28 | CASSYPFAGYTF | TGTGCCAGCAGCTACCCCTTCGCTGGCTACACCTTC
NA | TRBJ1-3 | NA | TRBV10-3 | CAISDSAGMGNTIYF | TGTGCCATCAGTGATTCTGCCGGGATGGGAAACACCATATATTTT
few | TRBJ1-6 | TRBD1 | TRBV13 | CASSAIGGTGDLPLHF | TGTGCCAGCAGCGCCATTGGGGGGACAGGGGATCTACCCCTCCACTTT
NA | TRBJ2-6 | NA | TRBV7-9 | CASSPTRSGANVLTF | TGTGCCAGCAGCCCTACTAGGTCTGGGGCCAACGTCCTGACTTTC